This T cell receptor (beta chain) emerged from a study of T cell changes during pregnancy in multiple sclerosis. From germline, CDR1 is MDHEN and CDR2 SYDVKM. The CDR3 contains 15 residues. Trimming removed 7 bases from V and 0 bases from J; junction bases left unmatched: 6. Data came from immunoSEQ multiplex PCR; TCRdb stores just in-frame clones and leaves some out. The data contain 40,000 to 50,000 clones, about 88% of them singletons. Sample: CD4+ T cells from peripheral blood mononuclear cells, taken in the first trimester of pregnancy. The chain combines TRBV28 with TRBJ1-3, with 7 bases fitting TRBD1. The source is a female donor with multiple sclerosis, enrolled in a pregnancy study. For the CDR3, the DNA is TGTGCCAGCACAATACAGGGGACCTCTGGAAACACCATATATTTT. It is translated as CASTIQGTSGNTIYF.